This TCR beta chain emerged from a study of T-cell memory formation after mild COVID-19 (dated by TCRdb to the early 2020s). Background on the whole study: TCR sequence clusters from the two donors were found to be largely donor specific. In a couple of donors, T-cell clones that expanded and contracted after mild COVID-19 were tracked by sequencing TCRalpha and TCRbeta repertoires over time. The cohort was made up of two young adult volunteers, one female and one male, who were previously healthy. General conclusions and limits of the study: Some responding clones were found in pre-infection memory, which suggests that pre-existing cross-reactive memory T cells took part in the SARS-CoV-2 response. SARS-CoV-2 specificity of the second-wave clones peaking on day 37 was not confirmed. From day 15 to 85, contracting clones showed balanced CD4/CD8 phenotypes, whereas a second wave of clones that expanded from day 15 to 37 leaned towards CD4+. Contracting CD4+ clones appeared mostly in the CM and EM memory subsets, whereas CD8+ clones were enriched in EMRA. The study covered only a couple of mild cases, and larger cohorts including severe cases with pre-infection samples were considered necessary.

Sequenced using an Illumina NovaSeq 6000. TCRalpha and TCRbeta cDNA libraries were constructed by 5'RACE with constant-segment primers, with sample barcodes and unique molecular identifiers being introduced. RNA was extracted from every sample with Trizol reagent. Library amplification was performed in two PCR steps, and a second sample barcode and Illumina TruSeq adapters were introduced in the second step. Sequencing of libraries was performed on an Illumina NovaSeq with 2 x 150 bp paired-end reads. On the study's bioinformatics: Reads were demultiplexed and collapsed into UMI-guided consensus sequences with migec v1.2.7. Using mixcr v2.1.11, the UMI consensuses were aligned to TRA and TRB V and J templates and assembled into clonotypes. A clonotype was counted as expanded or contracted only if both edgeR and NoisET called the change significant, with noise models trained on biological replicates. For edgeR calls, the cutoffs were a false discovery rate-adjusted p below 0.01 and a log2 fold-change threshold of 1. PCA with hierarchical clustering of max-normalized trajectories of the 1000 most abundant clonotypes was used as exploratory dynamics analysis. Separately sequenced CD4+ and CD8+ repertoires were used to assign a CD4 or CD8 phenotype to each responding clone. TCRdb itself trimmed the public reads at Q25 with fastp, ran MiXCR and retained productive beta chains. CDR3 protein duplicates are merged, each entry listing the most common genes and DNA. The V and J calls here are based on TCRdb, not the publication. Present in this sample are a few hundred thousand distinct CDR3 sequences, 20% of which were seen just once. The top ten hold 21% of the sample.

The CDR3 contains 16 residues, cysteine and valine counted. Only the CDR3 DNA is retained, 48 bases long and in frame from the first base. V and J are truncated by 5 bases and 2 bases respectively, leaving an intervening sequence of 19 bases. Based on the germline V gene, the CDR1 and CDR2 sequences are SNHLY and FYNNEI. Comment on this clonotype: The antigen it recognizes is unknown. Per-nucleotide qualities are absent, and no much larger clonotype sits a single base away.

Ficoll-Paque density gradient centrifugation was used to isolate PBMCs. The sequencing input was PBMCs or a T cell subset sorted from them (not recorded which). The sequence joins TRBV2 to TRBJ2-7, and perhaps TRBD1 as D gene, on 6 matching bases. This TCR derives from a young man who had mild COVID-19 (a few samples of this study predate the infection). The sample titles of this study are shuffled in the database, so cell type and time point are left out; the donor was told from shared clones. The nucleotide sequence is given as TGTGCCAGCAGTTCCCCTCCGGGACAAATGCCCTACGAGCAGTACGTC. This encodes CASSSPPGQMPYEQYV.